This T cell receptor beta chain appears in the sequencing data of a study of early T cells in non-severe SARS-CoV-2 infection. About the research overall: Alpha and beta chains were unpaired, from unsorted whole-blood bulk RNA.

This clonotype showed up many times. Its antigen is as yet unknown. The protocol attached unique molecular identifiers to individual cDNA molecules. TCRdb re-derived calls from the 5' RACE reads in MiXCR, one entry per CDR3 protein. The sample yields some 54,000 distinct CDR3 sequences, roughly a tenth seen once. V was pared by 4 bases and J by 9 bases, with 13 bases of the junction left unmatched. The germline gives CDR1 MNHEY, CDR2 SMNVEV (reference sequence). CDR3 length: 16 amino acids. Study findings and constraints: Anti-spike CD8 responses were favored by VDJdb matching, which missed private and CD4 specificities.

The chain employs TRBV27 and TRBJ2-1; 9 nucleotides match TRBD2. This clonotype was obtained from an adult who was a healthcare worker with PCR-confirmed SARS-CoV-2 infection or an uninfected control (not recorded which). The sample taken for sequencing was whole blood. The DNA for the CDR3 is TGTGCCAGCAGTTCCCCTCAAAGCGGGAGGCGGGGTGAGCAGTTCTTC. This translates into CASSSPQSGRRGEQFF.